This T cell receptor beta chain was found in a study of early stage breast cancer tumors. As regards this clone: Its target is not known.

The repertoire was sequenced with immunoSEQ multiplex PCR; TCRdb's copy has only in-frame clones and lacks some. This sample has 10,000 or so clones, with 70% to 80% found just once. This CDR3 has 12 amino acids. CDR1 and CDR2 (germline): MNHNY, SVGAGI (reference sequence). Trimming cost V 5 bases and J 11 bases; bases outside gene matches: 6. Whole-study findings and limits: Compared with adjacent normal breast, tumors showed approximately 2.5-fold denser, more clonal T cells.

This clonotype was sampled from a person aged 55 to 69 with breast cancer. Sample: normal breast tissue next to the tumor. The genes are TRBV6-6 and TRBJ1-1, with TRBD1 matching over 9 bases. In nucleotides, the CDR3 is TGTGCCAGCAGTCTACAGGGGGCGCGGGCTTTCTTT. Translating gives CASSLQGARAFF.